This T cell receptor beta chain was identified during a study of cytomegalovirus exposure and HLA in healthy donors. Study-wide context: Genotyping showed approximately 81% of about 370 donors falling in the Caucasian-associated ancestry cluster.

Researchers ran the PCR with 60 Vbeta and 13 Jbeta primers. Sequenced by immunoSEQ multiplex PCR; TCRdb stores in-frame clones only, minus some. This sample carries approximately 170,000 clones, approximately 81% of them seen once, and the ten largest clones take approximately 2.3%. Unmatched junction bases numbered 8, after V lost 1 base and J lost 4 bases. The V gene's germline CDR1 is SGHVS and CDR2 FQNEAQ. The CDR3 consists of 16 residues. The source is a male donor in good health and CMV-seronegative. The sample taken for sequencing was PBMCs. V gene TRBV7-8 combines with J gene TRBJ2-5; 8 nucleotides match TRBD2. Here the CDR3 DNA reads TGTGCCAGCAGCTTAGAGAGCGGGAGTGGGGTAGAGACCCAGTACTTC. The encoded protein is CASSLESGSGVETQYF.